This T cell receptor beta chain was observed in a study of CD8 T cells in Susac syndrome. After extraction with the RNeasy kit, about 0.5 to 1 ug of the RNA was reverse transcribed using random hexamers. Amplification of the TCR beta CDR3 was carried out by immunoSEQ multiplex PCR, which spanned a total of 54 Vbeta and 13 Jbeta segments. TCRdb redid the calling of the immunoSEQ multiplex PCR reads with MiXCR, one entry per CDR3 protein. Found here are over 80,000 distinct CDR3 sequences, 85% to 95% of them singletons; the top ten hold approximately 1%. Germline loops: CDR1 SEHNR, CDR2 FQNEAQ (reference sequence). V shed 6 bases and J shed 7 bases, with 16 bases lying between them. The CDR3 totals 13 residues.

The chain links TRBV7-9 to TRBJ2-7; possible D gene TRBD1, 6 bases. The sequenced sample was CD8+ T cells from PBMCs. The source is a human donor with Susac syndrome. The CDR3 is CASRGTGSWEQYF. In DNA form, the CDR3 reads TGTGCCAGCAGGGGCACAGGGTCGTGGGAGCAGTACTTC. The full variable domain, rest sourced from reference TRBV7-9 and TRBJ2-7, is DTGVSQNPRHKITKRGQNVTFRCDPISEHNRLYWYRQTLGQGPEFLTYFQNEAQLEKSRLLSDRFSAERPKGSFSTLEIQRTEQGDSAMYLCASRGTGSWEQYFGPGTRLTVT.